Sequencing of this TCR beta chain was carried out in a study of Tregs in tolerant kidney transplant recipients. Per the germline V gene, CDR1 is MNHNS and CDR2 is SASEGT. The CDR3 is 15 residues long. The ends lost 4 bases at V and 6 bases at J; junction bases unmatched: 9. TCRdb keeps only in-frame clones here, not all; method: immunoSEQ multiplex PCR. The sample holds 200,000 to 300,000 clones, about 80% seen once. The sequence was collected from a human donor in good health. J is TRBJ1-5 and V is TRBV6-1; the match to TRBD1 covers 7 bases. The sample comprised CD4+ T cells from blood. CDR3 in amino acids: CASSGKGGVVQPQHF. For the CDR3, the DNA is TGTGCCAGCAGTGGGAAAGGGGGCGTAGTTCAGCCCCAGCATTTT.